Listed below are T cell receptor beta chains from one sample, sequenced in a study of shared T cell receptors in the human thymus. The repertoire was sequenced with immunoSEQ multiplex PCR; TCRdb's copy has only in-frame clones and lacks some. In the table there are about 380,000 clones, approximately 95% of which are singletons. Sample: thymocytes. The receptors originated from a human donor. The CDR3 runs from the conserved cysteine through the conserved F or W. Fields, in order: V gene, J gene, clone size, D gene, CDR3 DNA, CDR3 protein. The D gene is left open where the match is weak. Size is omitted from some rows. Given values are once, few, many or a class for expanded clones.

TRBV5-1	TRBJ2-2	.	TRBD2	TGCGCCAGCAGCGGCGGGGGATGGGGCGGGGAGCTGTTTTTT	CASSGGGWGGELFF
TRBV5-4	TRBJ1-2	once	TRBD1	TGTGCCAGCAGCTCAGGACAGGGAACTTATGGCTACACCTTC	CASSSGQGTYGYTF
TRBV5-1	TRBJ2-2	.	.	TGCGCCAGCAGCCATAGAAACACCGGGACCGGGGAGCTGTTTTTT	CASSHRNTGTGELFF
TRBV4-2	TRBJ2-1	.	.	TGTGCCAGCAGCCAAGATCGTAAGCTAAAGGACGGGTATGAGCAGTTCTTC	CASSQDRKLKDGYEQFF
TRBV5-1	TRBJ2-1	.	.	TGCGCCAGCAGGCGTCAAAAACCGAAGGCCACCTCCTACAATGAGCAGTTCTTC	CASRRQKPKATSYNEQFF
TRBV5-1	TRBJ2-1	.	TRBD2	TGCGCCAGCAGCTTGGGGAGAGGACTAGCGGTGAATGAGCAGTTCTTC	CASSLGRGLAVNEQFF
TRBV27	TRBJ2-7	.	TRBD1	TGTGCCAGCAGTGCACCGGGACAGGGGGCGTACGAGCAGTACTTC	CASSAPGQGAYEQYF
TRBV4-1	TRBJ2-7	.	.	TGCGCCAGCAGCCAAGATCGCAGGACTACCTACGAGCAGTACTTC	CASSQDRRTTYEQYF
TRBV9	TRBJ2-7	.	.	TGTGCCAGCAGCGTAGACGAGGGTGACGAGCAGTACTTC	CASSVDEGDEQYF
TRBV14	TRBJ1-2	.	.	TGTGCCAGCAGCCAATCCCGGCGAAGTACGATATCGGGCTACACCTTC	CASSQSRRSTISGYTF
TRBV15	TRBJ2-1	.	TRBD1	TGTGCCACCAGCGCCAGGCCCGGGACAGGGAGTAACAATGAGCAGTTCTTC	CATSARPGTGSNNEQFF
TRBV9	TRBJ2-2	.	.	TGTGCCAGCAGCGTATTCGGACTCCGCTCAAGTCTGCCGAACACCGGGGAGCTGTTTTTT	CASSVFGLRSSLPNTGELFF
TRBV18	TRBJ1-2	.	.	TGTGCCAGCTCACTGAAGAACTATGGCTACACCTTC	CASSLKNYGYTF
TRBV7-9	TRBJ2-7	.	.	TGTGCCAGCAGCATTAACGGGACGCCAGTCGCCTACGAGCAGTACTTC	CASSINGTPVAYEQYF
TRBV9	TRBJ1-2	.	.	TGTGCCAGCAGCTCCCGCAGGGACCGGCTATATGGCTACACCTTC	CASSSRRDRLYGYTF
TRBV14	TRBJ2-2	.	.	TGTGCCAGCAGCCAAGGGAGCCCGCGTTTCAGGGCGGGCGGGGAGCTGTTTTTT	CASSQGSPRFRAGGELFF